This T cell receptor beta chain is from a study of shared clonotypes between healthy human individuals. It was across several immunoSEQ plates that each subset's genomic DNA was evenly split. TCRdb's copy holds only in-frame clones and misses some; the assay was immunoSEQ multiplex PCR. The sample lists over a million clones; over 95% were seen once. The donor cohort consisted entirely of Caucasian adults residing in Nashville, Tennessee. The CDR3 runs to 19 residues. V dropped 0 bases and J dropped 0 bases, with 19 bases sitting between them. Germline CDR1 is MGHRA and CDR2 is YSYEKL. Source material: naive CD4+ T cells sorted from blood. Sample subset: CD45RA+ positively selected. The sequence derives from a man aged 25 to 40 in good health. The chain is built from TRBV4-1 and TRBJ2-3; D tentatively reads TRBD1 or TRBD2 (5 bases each). Here the CDR3 reads CASSQDSLIAGTSTDTQYF. The CDR3 region has the DNA TGCGCCAGCAGCCAAGATTCCCTCATCGCAGGGACCAGCACAGATACGCAGTATTTT.